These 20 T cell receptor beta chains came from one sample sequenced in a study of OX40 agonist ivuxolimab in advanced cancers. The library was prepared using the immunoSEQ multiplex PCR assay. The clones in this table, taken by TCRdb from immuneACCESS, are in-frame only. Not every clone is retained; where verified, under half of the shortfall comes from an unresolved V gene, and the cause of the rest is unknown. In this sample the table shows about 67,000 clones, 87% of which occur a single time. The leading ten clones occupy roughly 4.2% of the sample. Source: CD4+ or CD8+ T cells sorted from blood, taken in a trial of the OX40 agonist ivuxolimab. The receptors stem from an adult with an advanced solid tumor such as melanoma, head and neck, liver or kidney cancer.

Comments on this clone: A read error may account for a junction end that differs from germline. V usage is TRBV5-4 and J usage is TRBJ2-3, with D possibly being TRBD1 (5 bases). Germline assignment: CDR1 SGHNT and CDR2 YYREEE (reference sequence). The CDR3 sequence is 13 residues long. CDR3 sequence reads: CASSIDSPGHLDF. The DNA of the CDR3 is TGTGCCAGCAGCATTGACAGCCCAGGCCACCTAGATTTT.

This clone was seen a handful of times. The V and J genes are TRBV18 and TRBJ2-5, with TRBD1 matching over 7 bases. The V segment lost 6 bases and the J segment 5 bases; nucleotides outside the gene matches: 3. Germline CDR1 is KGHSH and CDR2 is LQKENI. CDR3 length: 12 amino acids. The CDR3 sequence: CASSTGVETQYF. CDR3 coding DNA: TGTGCCAGCTCCACAGGGGTTGAGACCCAGTACTTC.

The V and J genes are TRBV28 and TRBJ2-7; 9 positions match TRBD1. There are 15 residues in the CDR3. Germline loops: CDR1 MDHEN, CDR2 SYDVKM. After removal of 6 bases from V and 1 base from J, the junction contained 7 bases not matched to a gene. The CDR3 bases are TGTGCCAGCAGCAACACCGGGACAGGGTCCTACGAGCAGTACTTC. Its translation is CASSNTGTGSYEQYF.

For the CDR3, the DNA is TGTGCCAGCAGTCCCCCCGACAGGGGGCGCGGGCGGAATGAAAAACTGTTTTTT. This encodes CASSPPDRGRGRNEKLFF. The gene calls are TRBV28 and TRBJ1-4, with 10 bases aligning to TRBD1. CDR1 and CDR2 (germline): MDHEN, SYDVKM. J was trimmed by 5 bases and V by 5 bases; bases with no gene match: 14. The CDR3 has 18 amino acids.

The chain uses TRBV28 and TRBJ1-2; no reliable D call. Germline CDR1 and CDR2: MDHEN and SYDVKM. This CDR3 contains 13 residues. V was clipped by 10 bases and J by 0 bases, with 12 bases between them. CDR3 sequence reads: CATDGRPNYGYTF. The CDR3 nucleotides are TGTGCCACGGACGGAAGGCCTAACTATGGCTACACCTTC.

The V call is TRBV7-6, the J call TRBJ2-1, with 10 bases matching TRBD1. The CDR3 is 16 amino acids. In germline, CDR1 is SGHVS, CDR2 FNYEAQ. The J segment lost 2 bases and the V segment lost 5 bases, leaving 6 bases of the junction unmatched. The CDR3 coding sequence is TGTGCCAGCAGCCTAGGGGACAGGGGACCCTACAATGAGCAGTTCTTC. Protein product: CASSLGDRGPYNEQFF.

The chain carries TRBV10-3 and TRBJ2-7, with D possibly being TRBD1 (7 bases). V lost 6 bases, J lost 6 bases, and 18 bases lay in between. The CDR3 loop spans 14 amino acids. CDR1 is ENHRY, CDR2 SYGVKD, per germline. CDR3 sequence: CAIRRQGGEGEQYF. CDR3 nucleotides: TGTGCCATCAGACGACAGGGAGGCGAAGGCGAGCAGTACTTC.

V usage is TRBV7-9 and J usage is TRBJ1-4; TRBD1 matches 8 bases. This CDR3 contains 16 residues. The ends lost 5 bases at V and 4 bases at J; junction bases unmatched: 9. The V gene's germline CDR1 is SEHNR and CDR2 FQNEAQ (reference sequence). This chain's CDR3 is CASSKMTGAGNEKLFF. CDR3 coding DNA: TGTGCCAGCAGCAAGATGACAGGGGCTGGTAATGAAAAACTGTTTTTT.

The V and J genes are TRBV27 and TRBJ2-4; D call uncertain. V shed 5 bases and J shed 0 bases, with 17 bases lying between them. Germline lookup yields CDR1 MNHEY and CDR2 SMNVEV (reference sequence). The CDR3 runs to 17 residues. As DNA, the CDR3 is TGTGCCAGCAGTACCGGAAGGCAGGCTTCAGCCAAAAACATTCAGTACTTC. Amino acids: CASSTGRQASAKNIQYF.

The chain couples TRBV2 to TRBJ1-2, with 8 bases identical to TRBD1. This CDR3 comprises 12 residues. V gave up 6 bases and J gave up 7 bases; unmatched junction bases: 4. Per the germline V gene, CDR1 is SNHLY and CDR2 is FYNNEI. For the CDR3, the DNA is TGTGCCAGCAGGCCAGGGGGCTTTGGCTACACCTTC. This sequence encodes CASRPGGFGYTF. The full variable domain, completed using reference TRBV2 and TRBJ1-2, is EPEVTQTPSHQVTQMGQEVILRCVPISNHLYFYWYRQILGQKVEFLVSFYNNEISEKSEIFDDQFSVERPDGSNFTLKIRSTKLEDSAMYFCASRPGGFGYTFGSGTRLTVV.

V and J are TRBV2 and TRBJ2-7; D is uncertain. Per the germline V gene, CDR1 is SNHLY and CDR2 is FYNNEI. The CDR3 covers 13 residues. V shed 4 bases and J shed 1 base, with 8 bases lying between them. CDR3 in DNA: TGTGCCAGCAGTGGTCAGCTATCCTACGAGCAGTACTTC. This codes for CASSGQLSYEQYF.

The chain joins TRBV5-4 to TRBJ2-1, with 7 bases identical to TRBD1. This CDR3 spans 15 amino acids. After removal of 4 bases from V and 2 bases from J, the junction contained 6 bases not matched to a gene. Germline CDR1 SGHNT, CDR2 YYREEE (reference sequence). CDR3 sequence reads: CASSPHRGTYNEQFF. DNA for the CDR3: TGTGCCAGCAGCCCGCACAGGGGAACCTACAATGAGCAGTTCTTC.

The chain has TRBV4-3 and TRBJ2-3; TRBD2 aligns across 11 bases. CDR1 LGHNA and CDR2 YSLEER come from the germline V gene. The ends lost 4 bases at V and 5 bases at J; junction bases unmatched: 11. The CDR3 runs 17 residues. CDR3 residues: CASSLLGSGGAGDTQYF. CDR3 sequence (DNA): TGCGCCAGCAGCCTTCTTGGTAGCGGGGGGGCGGGAGATACGCAGTATTTT.

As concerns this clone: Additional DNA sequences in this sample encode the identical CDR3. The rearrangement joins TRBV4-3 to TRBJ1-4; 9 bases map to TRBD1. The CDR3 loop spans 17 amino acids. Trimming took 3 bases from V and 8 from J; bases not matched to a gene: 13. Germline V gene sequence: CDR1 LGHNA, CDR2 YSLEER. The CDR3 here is CASSQIRGQGRVEKLFF. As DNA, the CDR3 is TGCGCCAGCAGCCAGATAAGGGGACAGGGACGGGTCGAAAAACTGTTTTTT.

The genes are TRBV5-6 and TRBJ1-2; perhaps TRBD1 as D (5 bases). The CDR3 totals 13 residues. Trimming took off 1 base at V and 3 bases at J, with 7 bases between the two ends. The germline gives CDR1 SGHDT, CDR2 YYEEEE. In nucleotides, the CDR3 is TGTGCCAGCAGCTTGTGGGGGGACTATGGCTACACCTTC. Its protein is CASSLWGDYGYTF.

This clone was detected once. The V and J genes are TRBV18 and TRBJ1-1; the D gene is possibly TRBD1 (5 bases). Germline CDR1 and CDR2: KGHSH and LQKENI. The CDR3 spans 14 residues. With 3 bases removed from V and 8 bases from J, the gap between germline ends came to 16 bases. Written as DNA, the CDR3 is TGTGCCAGCTCACCGGGAACAGGTTCCCTGGAAGCTTTCTTT. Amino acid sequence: CASSPGTGSLEAFF.

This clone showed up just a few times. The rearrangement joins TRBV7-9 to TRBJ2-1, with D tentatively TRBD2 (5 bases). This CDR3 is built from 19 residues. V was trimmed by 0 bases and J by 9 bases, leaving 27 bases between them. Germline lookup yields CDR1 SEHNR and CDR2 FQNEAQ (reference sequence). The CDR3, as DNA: TGTGCCAGCAGCTTAGCTCGATTCGACCGGGGATTAGATGTCGGTGAGCAGTTCTTC. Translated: CASSLARFDRGLDVGEQFF.

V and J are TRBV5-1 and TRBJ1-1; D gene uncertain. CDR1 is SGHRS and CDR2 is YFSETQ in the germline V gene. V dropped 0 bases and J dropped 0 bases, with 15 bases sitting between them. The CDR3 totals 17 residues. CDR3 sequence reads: CASSLGLGNSMNTEAFF. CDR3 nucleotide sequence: TGCGCCAGCAGCTTGGGACTGGGAAACTCCATGAACACTGAAGCTTTCTTT.

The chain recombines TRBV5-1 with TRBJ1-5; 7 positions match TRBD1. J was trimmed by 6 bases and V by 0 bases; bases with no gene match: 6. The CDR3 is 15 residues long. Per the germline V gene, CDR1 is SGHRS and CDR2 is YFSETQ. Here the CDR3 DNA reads TGCGCCAGCAGCTTGGAGGGGGCCCTTGGTCAGCCCCAGCATTTT. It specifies CASSLEGALGQPQHF.

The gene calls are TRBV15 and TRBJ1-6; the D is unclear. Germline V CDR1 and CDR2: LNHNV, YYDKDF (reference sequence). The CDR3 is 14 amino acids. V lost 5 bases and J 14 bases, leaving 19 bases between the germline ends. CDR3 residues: CATSFSDTGMTLHF. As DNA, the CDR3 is TGTGCCACCAGCTTTTCAGATACGGGTATGACCCTCCACTTT.